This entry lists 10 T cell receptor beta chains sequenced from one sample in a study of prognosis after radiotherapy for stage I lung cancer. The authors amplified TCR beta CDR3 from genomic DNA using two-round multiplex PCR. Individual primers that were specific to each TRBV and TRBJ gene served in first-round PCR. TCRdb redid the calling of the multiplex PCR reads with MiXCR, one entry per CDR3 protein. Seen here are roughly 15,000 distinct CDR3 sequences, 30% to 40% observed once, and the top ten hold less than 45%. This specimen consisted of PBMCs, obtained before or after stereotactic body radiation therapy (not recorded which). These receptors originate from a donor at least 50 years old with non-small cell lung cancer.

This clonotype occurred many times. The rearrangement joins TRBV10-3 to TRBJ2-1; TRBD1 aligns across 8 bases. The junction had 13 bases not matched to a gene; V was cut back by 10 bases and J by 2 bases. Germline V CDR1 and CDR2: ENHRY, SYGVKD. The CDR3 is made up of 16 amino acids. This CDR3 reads CATADPGQATYNEQFF. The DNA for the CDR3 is TGTGCCACCGCCGATCCGGGACAGGCGACCTACAATGAGCAGTTCTTC.

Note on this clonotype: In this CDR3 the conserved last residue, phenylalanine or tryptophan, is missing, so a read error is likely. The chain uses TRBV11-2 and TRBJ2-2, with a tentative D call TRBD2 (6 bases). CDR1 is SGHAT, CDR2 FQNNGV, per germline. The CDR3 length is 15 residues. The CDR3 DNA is TGTGTCTGCGGGCGGACGGCGGGAAACACCGGGGAGCTGTTTCTT. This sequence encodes CVCGRTAGNTGELFL.

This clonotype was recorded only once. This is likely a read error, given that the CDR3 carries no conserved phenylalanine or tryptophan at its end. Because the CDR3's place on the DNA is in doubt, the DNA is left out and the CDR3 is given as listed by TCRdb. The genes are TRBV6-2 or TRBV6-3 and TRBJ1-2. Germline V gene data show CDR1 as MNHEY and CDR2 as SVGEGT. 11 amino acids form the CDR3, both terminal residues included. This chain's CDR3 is CASSGGYGYTL.

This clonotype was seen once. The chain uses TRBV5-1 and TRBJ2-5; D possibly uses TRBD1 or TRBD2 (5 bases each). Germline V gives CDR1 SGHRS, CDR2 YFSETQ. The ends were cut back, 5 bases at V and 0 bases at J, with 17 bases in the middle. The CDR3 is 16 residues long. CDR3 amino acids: CASRLNPGRDQETQYF. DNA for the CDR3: TGCGCCAGCAGACTAAATCCGGGGCGAGACCAAGAGACCCAGTACTTC.

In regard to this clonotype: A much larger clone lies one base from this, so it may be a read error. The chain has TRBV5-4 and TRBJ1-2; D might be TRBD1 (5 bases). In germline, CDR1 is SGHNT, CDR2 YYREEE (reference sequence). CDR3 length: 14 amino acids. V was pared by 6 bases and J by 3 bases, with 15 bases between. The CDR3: CASTSFDSYYGYTF. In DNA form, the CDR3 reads TGTGCCAGCACCAGCTTCGACAGTTACTATGGCTACACCTTC.

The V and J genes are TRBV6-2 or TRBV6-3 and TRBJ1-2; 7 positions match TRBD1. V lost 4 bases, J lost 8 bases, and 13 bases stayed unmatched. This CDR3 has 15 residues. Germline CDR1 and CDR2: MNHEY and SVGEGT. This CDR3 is CASSSQHDRDHGYTF. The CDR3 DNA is TGTGCCAGCAGTTCCCAACACGACAGGGACCACGGCTACACCTTC.

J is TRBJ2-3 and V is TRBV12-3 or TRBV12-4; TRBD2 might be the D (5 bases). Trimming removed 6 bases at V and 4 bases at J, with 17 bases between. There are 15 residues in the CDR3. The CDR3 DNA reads TGTGCCAGCAGCCTCCGGGATGGACGAGCAGATACGCAGTATTTT. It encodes CASSLRDGRADTQYF.

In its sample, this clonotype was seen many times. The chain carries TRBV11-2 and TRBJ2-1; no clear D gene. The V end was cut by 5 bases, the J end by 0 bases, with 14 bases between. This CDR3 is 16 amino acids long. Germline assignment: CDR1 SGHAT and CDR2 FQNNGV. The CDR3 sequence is CASSVVLRSSYNEQFF. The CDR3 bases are TGTGCCAGCAGCGTCGTTCTCCGGAGCTCCTACAATGAGCAGTTCTTC.

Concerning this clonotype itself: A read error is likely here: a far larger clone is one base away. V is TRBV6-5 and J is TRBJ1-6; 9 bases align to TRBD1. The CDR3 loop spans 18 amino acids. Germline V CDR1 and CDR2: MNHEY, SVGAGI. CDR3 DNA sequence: TGTGCCAGCAAAGGCGGGACAGGGATAAGCTCCTATAATCCACCCCTCCACTTT. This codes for CASKGGTGISSYNPPLHF.

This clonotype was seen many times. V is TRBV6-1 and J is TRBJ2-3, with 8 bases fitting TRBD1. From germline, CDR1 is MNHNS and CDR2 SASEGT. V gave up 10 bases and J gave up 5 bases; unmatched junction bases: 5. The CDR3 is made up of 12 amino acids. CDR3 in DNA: TGTGCCACCGACAGGGGAGAAGATACGCAGTATTTT. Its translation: CATDRGEDTQYF.